This is a list of T cell receptor beta chains from one sample in a study of beta chain features in type 1 diabetes. Generated by immunoSEQ multiplex PCR, the TCRdb table keeps only in-frame clones and is missing some. Of fewer than 900,000 clones listed, roughly a sixth were seen once; the top ten hold around 0.02%. What was sequenced was naive CD4+ T cells from blood. These TCRs come from a young woman in good health. Both conserved end residues are part of each CDR3. The D gene is left open where the match is weak. Only part of the rows carry a size: once, few, many, or a class if the clone is expanded.

j_gene | v_gene | abundance | d_gene | CDR3aa | CDR3nt
TRBJ2-4 | TRBV4-1 | - | - | CASSQSLQSNIQYF | TGCGCCAGCAGCCAATCTCTGCAATCCAACATTCAGTACTTC
TRBJ1-1 | TRBV7-2 | - | - | CASSFAGARAEAFF | TGTGCCAGCAGCTTTGCAGGGGCTCGGGCTGAAGCTTTCTTT
TRBJ2-1 | TRBV7-8 | few | TRBD2 | CASRQRTGIGSLAAYNEQFF | TGTGCCAGCAGGCAGAGGACGGGAATCGGGTCGCTAGCGGCTTACAATGAGCAGTTCTTC
TRBJ2-2 | TRBV7-9 | - | TRBD2 | CASSSPGLAGRTGELFF | TGTGCCAGCAGCTCGCCGGGACTAGCGGGCCGCACCGGGGAGCTGTTTTTT
TRBJ2-7 | TRBV10-3 | few | - | CAISESLRGVYEQYF | TGTGCCATCAGTGAGTCTCTCAGGGGCGTCTACGAGCAGTACTTC
TRBJ1-3 | TRBV9 | - | TRBD1 | CASSALTGDRNTIYF | TGTGCCAGCAGCGCCTTGACAGGGGATAGAAACACCATATATTTT
TRBJ2-1 | TRBV5-1 | - | TRBD2 | CASSLEGLARNEQFF | TGCGCCAGCAGCTTGGAGGGACTAGCTCGGAATGAGCAGTTCTTC
TRBJ1-2 | TRBV28 | few | - | CASSQGYGYTF | TGTGCCAGCAGCCAGGGGTATGGCTACACCTTC
TRBJ2-3 | TRBV7-2 | - | TRBD2 | CATTTSGWDTQYF | TGTGCCACCACGACTAGCGGCTGGGATACGCAGTATTTT
TRBJ2-7 | TRBV28 | - | TRBD1 | CASRTGSVYEQYF | TGTGCCAGCAGGACAGGGAGCGTCTACGAGCAGTACTTC
TRBJ2-7 | TRBV2 | few | - | CASSDRGSYEQYF | TGTGCCAGCAGTGATCGGGGATCTTACGAGCAGTACTTC
TRBJ2-2 | TRBV4-3 | few | - | CASSQERGLNTGELFF | TGCGCCAGCAGCCAAGAAAGAGGTTTGAACACCGGGGAGCTGTTTTTT
TRBJ2-1 | TRBV10-2 | few | - | CATLQGAANNEQFF | TGCGCCACCCTGCAGGGAGCGGCAAACAATGAGCAGTTCTTC
TRBJ2-2 | TRBV11-2 | few | - | CASSSPPRTGELFF | TGTGCCAGCAGCTCCCCTCCTCGCACCGGGGAGCTGTTTTTT
TRBJ2-7 | TRBV10-3 | - | - | CAISESNRDEQYF | TGTGCCATCAGTGAGTCGAACAGGGACGAGCAGTACTTC